A single TCR beta chain is shown here with its context. This entry is derived from a study of radiotherapy plus CTLA-4 blockade in lung cancer. Libraries were prepared by immunoSEQ multiplex PCR; TCRdb keeps only in-frame clonotypes and omits some of them. The table includes around 90,000 clones, about 83% detected once. Germline V gene data show CDR1 as MGHDK and CDR2 as SYGVNS. The CDR3 contains 15 residues. With V trimmed by 6 bases and J by 2 bases, 6 bases remained unmatched. The source of this sequence is a human donor with non-small cell lung cancer who had stable disease on radiotherapy plus ipilimumab. The input for sequencing was peripheral blood, taken from a patient treated with radiotherapy plus ipilimumab. The V and J genes are TRBV25-1 and TRBJ1-4; 7 positions match TRBD1. This CDR3 is CASSLWGQTNEKLFF. CDR3 DNA: TGTGCCAGCAGCCTATGGGGACAGACTAATGAAAAACTGTTTTTT. Full variable domain (outside the CDR3, taken from reference TRBV25-1 and TRBJ1-4): EADIYQTPRYLVIGTGKKITLECSQTMGHDKMYWYQQDPGMELHLIHYSYGVNSTEKGDLSSESTVSRIRTEHFPLTLESARPSHTSQYLCASSLWGQTNEKLFFGSGTQLSVL.